This is a list of T cell receptor beta chains from one sample in a study of vaccination and CD4 T cells after COVID-19. For these receptors, no antigen is known. A single record per CDR3 protein comes from TCRdb applying MiXCR to the PCR reads. The repertoire consists of more than 10,000 distinct CDR3 sequences, with 40% to 45% occurring once and the leading ten covering about 9.8%. The sample consisted of CD4+ T cells from blood, cultured in vitro. Receptors were obtained from a human donor who had recovered from COVID-19. Both conserved end residues are part of each CDR3. The D gene is left open where the match is weak. The size entry is marked missing in some rows and otherwise reads once, few, many or a size class.

d_call,v_call,clone_size,j_call,cdr3_nt,cdr3_aa
NA,TRBV20-1,NA,TRBJ1-1,TGCAGTGCCAAGAGCCTGGCGAACACTGAAGCTTTCTTT,CSAKSLANTEAFF
TRBD1,TRBV6-5,NA,TRBJ1-2,TGTGCCAGCAGTTACTCGGGCCGGACAGGGGTAGGCTACACCTTC,CASSYSGRTGVGYTF
NA,TRBV12-3/TRBV12-4,NA,TRBJ1-1,TGTGCCAGCAATCTACGGACAGTGAACACTGAAGCTTTCTTT,CASNLRTVNTEAFF
TRBD2,TRBV23-1,NA,TRBJ2-3,TGCGCCAGCAGCCCGCGCACTAGCGACCGCACAGATACGCAGTATTTT,CASSPRTSDRTDTQYF
NA,TRBV7-2,NA,TRBJ2-3,TGTGCCAGCAGCTTGGGACCCTCGGGTGGCACAGATACGCAGTATTTT,CASSLGPSGGTDTQYF
TRBD1,TRBV6-1,NA,TRBJ2-3,TGTGCCACATATGGGGGACAGATCCTAGATACGCAGTATTTT,CATYGGQILDTQYF
TRBD1,TRBV23-1,NA,TRBJ2-7,TGCGCCAGCAGTCAAAACAGGGGGCGTGGGGAGCAGTACTTC,CASSQNRGRGEQYF
NA,TRBV19,NA,TRBJ1-6,TGTGCCAGTAGTATGGACAGCTCGGGCGGGTCACCCCTCCACTTT,CASSMDSSGGSPLHF
NA,TRBV27,NA,TRBJ1-2,TGTGCCAGCAGGTCACTGGGACAAGGCTATGGCTACACCTTC,CASRSLGQGYGYTF
TRBD1,TRBV25-1,NA,TRBJ1-2,TGTGCCAGCAGTCCCACCCCGGACAGGTTCGGCGGCTACACCTTC,CASSPTPDRFGGYTF
TRBD1,TRBV5-4,NA,TRBJ1-3,TGTGCCAGCAGTAGACAGGGGACTGGAAACACCATATATTTT,CASSRQGTGNTIYF
NA,TRBV7-2,NA,TRBJ2-5,TGTGCCAGCAGCTTGGGGGCAGGGTGGGAGACCCAGTACTTC,CASSLGAGWETQYF
NA,TRBV30,NA,TRBJ1-1,TGTGCCACGTGCTCGGGGCAAGGCACTGAAGCTTTCTTT,CATCSGQGTEAFF
NA,TRBV6-1,few,TRBJ2-5,TGTGCCAGCTCGTTCGGGTCCGATCAAGAGACCCAGTACTTC,CASSFGSDQETQYF
TRBD1,TRBV7-6,NA,TRBJ1-6,TGTGCCAGCAGCTTCGGACAGGGGGCGAGTTCACCCCTCCACTTT,CASSFGQGASSPLHF
NA,TRBV27,NA,TRBJ2-2,TGTGCCAGCAGTTTTCGGGAAGGCCCCGGGGAGCTGTTTTTT,CASSFREGPGELFF
NA,TRBV7-2,NA,TRBJ2-1,TGTGCCAGCAGCTTATCCGGGATCCACAATGAGCAGTTCTTC,CASSLSGIHNEQFF
NA,TRBV20-1,NA,TRBJ1-4,TGCAGTGCTAGAGACGACGGGCCAATGTCTACTAATGAAAAACTGTTTTTT,CSARDDGPMSTNEKLFF
NA,TRBV2,NA,TRBJ2-5,TGTGCCAGCAGACAAGAGACCCAGTACTTC,CASRQETQYF
NA,TRBV6-2/TRBV6-3,NA,TRBJ1-2,TGTGCCAGCAGTTACTCTGGCAGCCTCGGAGGCTACACCTTC,CASSYSGSLGGYTF
NA,TRBV11-2,NA,TRBJ1-5,TGTGCCACCGGACAGAATCAGCCCCAGCATTTT,CATGQNQPQHF
NA,TRBV11-3,few,TRBJ1-1,TGTGCCAGCAGCTCGGACAGCAACACTGAAGCTTTCTTT,CASSSDSNTEAFF
NA,TRBV5-5,NA,TRBJ1-1,TGTGCCAGCAGCTTGGATCAGAACACTGAAGCTTTCTTT,CASSLDQNTEAFF
NA,TRBV30,few,TRBJ1-1,TGTGCCCAAACTCCCCCGGGCCGGACTGAAGCTTTCTTT,CAQTPPGRTEAFF
NA,TRBV19,NA,TRBJ2-1,TGTGCCAGTAGTCCAGCTTCAGGGAAGCAGTTCTTC,CASSPASGKQFF
TRBD1,TRBV19,NA,TRBJ1-2,TGTGCCAGTAGTATATCCGAAAGAAGACAGGGAAAAATTGGCTACACCTTC,CASSISERRQGKIGYTF
TRBD2,TRBV20-1,few,TRBJ2-2,TGCAGTGCTAGACGGGAGGCGGTCCAATCCAACCTCACCGGGGAGCTGTTTTTT,CSARREAVQSNLTGELFF
NA,TRBV5-5,NA,TRBJ1-6,TGTGCCAGCAGCTTGGGAAATTACTCACCCCTCCACTTT,CASSLGNYSPLHF
TRBD1,TRBV20-1,NA,TRBJ1-1,TGCAGTGCTAGAGACAGGGGGCATGGCACTGAAGCTTTCTTT,CSARDRGHGTEAFF
TRBD1,TRBV5-1,NA,TRBJ1-2,TGCGCCAGCAGCCCTCGGACAGGGCTGGACTATGGCTACACCTTC,CASSPRTGLDYGYTF
NA,TRBV7-8,few,TRBJ2-2,TGTGCCAGCAGCTTAGTACAGGCCCTCAACACCGGGGAGCTGTTTTTT,CASSLVQALNTGELFF
NA,TRBV12-5,few,TRBJ1-5,TGTGCTAGTGGCCCAAACCCAGGGGCTGGGAATCAGCCCCAGCATTTT,CASGPNPGAGNQPQHF
NA,TRBV19,NA,TRBJ1-2,TGTGCCACGAACCCGGGGACGACTCGCTATGGCTACACCTTC,CATNPGTTRYGYTF
TRBD1,TRBV15,NA,TRBJ1-1,TGTGCCACCAGCAGAGGCACAGGGGGAAGAACTGAAGCTTTCTTT,CATSRGTGGRTEAFF
TRBD1,TRBV19,once,TRBJ2-3,TGTGCCAGTAGAAATCAGGGGGCTGGGGATACGCAGTATTTT,CASRNQGAGDTQYF
TRBD2,TRBV20-1,NA,TRBJ2-7,TGCAGTGCTTCTCGGACTAGCGGGGTTTCAGAGCAGTACTTC,CSASRTSGVSEQYF
NA,TRBV24-1,NA,TRBJ1-5,TGTGCCACCAGTGGAACCGGGGACCTGAGCAATCAGCCCCAGCATTTT,CATSGTGDLSNQPQHF
NA,TRBV20-1,few,TRBJ1-3,TGCAGTGCTAGGGGACCGGGGCCCTCTGGAAACACCATATATTTT,CSARGPGPSGNTIYF
NA,TRBV6-2/TRBV6-3,NA,TRBJ1-1,TGTGCCAGCAGTTTCAATAATTTATCCCCTGAAGCTTTCTTT,CASSFNNLSPEAFF
NA,TRBV7-8,few,TRBJ2-3,TGTGCCAGCAGCCCGCCCAGAGCAGATACGCAGTATTTT,CASSPPRADTQYF
TRBD1,TRBV7-2,NA,TRBJ2-1,TGTGCCAGCAGCCCTCCGGGACAGGGTTTAGATGAGCAGTTCTTC,CASSPPGQGLDEQFF
TRBD1,TRBV20-1,NA,TRBJ1-2,TGCAGTGCTAGGGACAGGGCAATTAACTATGGCTACACCTTC,CSARDRAINYGYTF
TRBD2,TRBV5-1,NA,TRBJ2-7,TGCGCCAGCAGCTCTGGACTAGCGGGAGACCAACGTGAGCAGTACTTC,CASSSGLAGDQREQYF
NA,TRBV20-1,few,TRBJ1-2,TGCAGTGTTTTCGAGAGTCATGGCTACACCTTC,CSVFESHGYTF
TRBD1,TRBV6-1,NA,TRBJ2-3,TGTGCCAGCAGCCTACAGGGGGGCACAGATACGCAGTATTTT,CASSLQGGTDTQYF
NA,TRBV6-5,NA,TRBJ1-2,TGTGCCAGCAGTTACCTCCGGGCAGGAGCGAATGGCTACACCTTC,CASSYLRAGANGYTF
NA,TRBV12-3/TRBV12-4,NA,TRBJ1-5,TGTGCCAGCAGTTTATCCAGCAATCAGCCCCAGCATTTT,CASSLSSNQPQHF
TRBD1,TRBV7-2,few,TRBJ1-3,TGTGCCAGCAGCCACATACAGGGGGCAGGAAACACCATATATTTT,CASSHIQGAGNTIYF
NA,TRBV6-1,NA,TRBJ1-6,TGTGCCAGCAGGAGGGGGGACATCGAGGTGGGGAATTCACCCCTCCACTTT,CASRRGDIEVGNSPLHF
TRBD2,TRBV6-1,NA,TRBJ2-2,TGTGCCAGCAGATCGGGGGGGAGTGGGACCGGGGAGCTGTTTTTT,CASRSGGSGTGELFF
NA,TRBV19,NA,TRBJ2-2,TGTGCCAGTAGTATACTTAGATCTGGGTACACCGGGGAGCTGTTTTTT,CASSILRSGYTGELFF
NA,TRBV11-2,NA,TRBJ2-1,TGTGCCAGCAGCCCTGGCCTTGGGGGATTAGGGGGCAATGAGCAGTTCTTC,CASSPGLGGLGGNEQFF
NA,TRBV27,NA,TRBJ2-2,TGTGCCAGCAGTAGGATATTAGGGGGATTTCCCGGGGAGCTGTTTTTT,CASSRILGGFPGELFF
TRBD1,TRBV2,NA,TRBJ2-1,TGTGCCAGCAGTGTGGTGGGAGACAGGGGCTCCAATGAGCAGTTCTTC,CASSVVGDRGSNEQFF
NA,TRBV5-4,NA,TRBJ2-2,TGTGCCAGCAGCTTCGGAGGAGCGGGGGAGCTGTTTTTT,CASSFGGAGELFF
TRBD1,TRBV5-4,NA,TRBJ1-3,TGTGCCAGCAGCCTGGACAGGGGCTCGTCCGGAAACACCATATATTTT,CASSLDRGSSGNTIYF
NA,TRBV28,few,TRBJ1-2,TGTGCCAGCAGTTTATACCAGACTGTCTACACCTTC,CASSLYQTVYTF
NA,TRBV19,NA,TRBJ2-2,TGTGTCAGTAGTACGACAGGTAACACCGGGGAGCTGTTTTTT,CVSSTTGNTGELFF
TRBD2,TRBV9,NA,TRBJ2-7,TGTGCCAGCAGCGTGGGGACTAGCGGGGCTTACGAGCAGTACTTC,CASSVGTSGAYEQYF